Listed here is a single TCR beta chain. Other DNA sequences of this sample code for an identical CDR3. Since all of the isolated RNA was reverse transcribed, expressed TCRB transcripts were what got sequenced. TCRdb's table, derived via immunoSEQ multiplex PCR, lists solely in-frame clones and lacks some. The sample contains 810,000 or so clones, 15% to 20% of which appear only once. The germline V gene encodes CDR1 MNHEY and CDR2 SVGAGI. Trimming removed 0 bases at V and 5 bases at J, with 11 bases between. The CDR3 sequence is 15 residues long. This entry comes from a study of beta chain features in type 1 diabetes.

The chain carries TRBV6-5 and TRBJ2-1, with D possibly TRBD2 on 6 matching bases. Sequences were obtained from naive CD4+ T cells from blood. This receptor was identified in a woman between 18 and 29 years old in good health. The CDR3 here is CASSYSRGRNNEQFF. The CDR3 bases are TGTGCCAGCAGTTACTCGAGAGGGAGGAACAATGAGCAGTTCTTC.